The sequence of this T cell receptor (beta chain) was determined in a study of CD8+CD57+ T cells in acquired aplastic anemia. The study, taken as a whole, reports: With respect to CD8+ Simpson's diversity, patients and controls did not differ significantly.

Both TCR beta VDJ combination and CDR3 sequence profiling were carried out. Genomic DNA was the template for this profiling. In TCRdb, the reads were re-called with MiXCR into one record per CDR3 protein. The table shows 95,000 to 150,000 distinct CDR3 sequences, with about 40% occurring only once. With regard to this clonotype: Its matching antigen is unknown.

In patients chosen for sequencing, flow cytometry had shown CD8+CD57+ cell expansion. The V gene lost 4 bases and the J gene lost 7 bases, with 5 bases spanning the gap. CDR3 size: 12 residues. Germline CDR1 reads SEHNR; CDR2 reads FQNEAQ (reference sequence). Sequences were obtained from sorted CD4+, CD8+, or CD8+CD57+ T cells (not recorded which) from PBMCs. This TCR came from a human donor with aplastic anemia. This chain links TRBV7-9 with TRBJ1-6; D uncertain. This CDR3 is CASSSNNSPLHF. CDR3 DNA: TGTGCCAGCAGCTCAAACAATTCACCCCTCCACTTT.